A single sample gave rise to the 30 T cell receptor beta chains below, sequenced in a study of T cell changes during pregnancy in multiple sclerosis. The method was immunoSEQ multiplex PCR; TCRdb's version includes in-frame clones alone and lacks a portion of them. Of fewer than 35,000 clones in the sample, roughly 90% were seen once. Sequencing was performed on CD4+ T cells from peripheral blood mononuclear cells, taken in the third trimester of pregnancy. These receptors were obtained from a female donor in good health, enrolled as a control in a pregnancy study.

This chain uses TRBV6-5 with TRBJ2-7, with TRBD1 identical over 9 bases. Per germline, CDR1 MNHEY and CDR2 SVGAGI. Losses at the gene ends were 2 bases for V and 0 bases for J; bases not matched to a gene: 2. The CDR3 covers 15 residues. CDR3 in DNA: TGTGCCAGCAGTTACGGGACAGGGAGCTCCTACGAGCAGTACTTC. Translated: CASSYGTGSSYEQYF.

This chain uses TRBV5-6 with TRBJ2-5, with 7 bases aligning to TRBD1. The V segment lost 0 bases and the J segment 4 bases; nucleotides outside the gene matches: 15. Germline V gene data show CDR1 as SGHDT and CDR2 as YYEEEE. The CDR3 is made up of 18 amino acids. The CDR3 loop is CASSLVGPRQGFRETQYF. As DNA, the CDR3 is TGTGCCAGCAGCTTGGTGGGGCCGAGACAGGGTTTCCGAGAGACCCAGTACTTC.

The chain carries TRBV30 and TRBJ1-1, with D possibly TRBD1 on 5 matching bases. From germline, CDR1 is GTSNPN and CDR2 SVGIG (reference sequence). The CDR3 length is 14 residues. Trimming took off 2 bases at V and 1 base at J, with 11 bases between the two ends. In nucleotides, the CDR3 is TGTGCCTGGAGTCTGGGGCAGAAGAACACTGAAGCTTTCTTT. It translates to CAWSLGQKNTEAFF. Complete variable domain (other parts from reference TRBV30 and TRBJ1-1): SQTIHQWPATLVQPVGSPLSLECTVEGTSNPNLYWYRQAAGRGLQLLFYSVGIGQISSEVPQNLSASRPQDRQFILSSKKLLLSDSGFYLCAWSLGQKNTEAFFGQGTRLTVV.

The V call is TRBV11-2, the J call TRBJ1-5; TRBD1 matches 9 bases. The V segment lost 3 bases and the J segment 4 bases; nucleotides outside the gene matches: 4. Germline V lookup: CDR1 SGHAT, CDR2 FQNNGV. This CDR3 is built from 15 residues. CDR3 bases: TGTGCCAGCAGCTTCGGGACAGGGCCGAATCAGCCCCAGCATTTT. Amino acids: CASSFGTGPNQPQHF.

In DNA form, the CDR3 reads TGTGCCTGGAGTGTACAGACAGGGGCGGCAGATACGCAGTATTTT. This translates into CAWSVQTGAADTQYF. The rearrangement uses TRBV30 and TRBJ2-3; 8 positions agree with TRBD1. V trimming: 0 bases; J trimming: 4 bases; junction bases outside the gene matches: 6. CDR1 and CDR2 (germline): GTSNPN, SVGIG (reference sequence). The CDR3 is 15 residues long.

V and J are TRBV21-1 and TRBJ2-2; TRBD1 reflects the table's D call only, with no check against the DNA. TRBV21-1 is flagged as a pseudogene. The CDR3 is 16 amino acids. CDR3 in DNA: TGTGCCAGCAGCAAAGGATCCAGGGGGAGTACCGGGGAGCTGTTTTTT. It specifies CASSKGSRGSTGELFF.

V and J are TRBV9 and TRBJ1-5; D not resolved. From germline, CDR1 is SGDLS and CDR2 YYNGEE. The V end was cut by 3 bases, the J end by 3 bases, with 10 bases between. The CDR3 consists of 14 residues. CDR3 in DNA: TGTGCCAGCAGCGACACGCCTTTCAATCAGCCCCAGCATTTT. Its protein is CASSDTPFNQPQHF.

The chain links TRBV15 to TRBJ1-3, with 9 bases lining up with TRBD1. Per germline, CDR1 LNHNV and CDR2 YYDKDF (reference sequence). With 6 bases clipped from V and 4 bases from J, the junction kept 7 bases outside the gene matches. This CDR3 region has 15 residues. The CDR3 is CATRGQGGSGNTIYF. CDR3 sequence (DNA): TGTGCCACCAGGGGACAGGGAGGGTCCGGAAACACCATATATTTT.

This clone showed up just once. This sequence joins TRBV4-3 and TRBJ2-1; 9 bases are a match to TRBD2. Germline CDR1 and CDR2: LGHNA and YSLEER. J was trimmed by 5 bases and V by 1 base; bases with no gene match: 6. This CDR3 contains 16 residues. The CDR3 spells CASSQALAGGNNEQFF. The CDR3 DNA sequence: TGCGCCAGCAGCCAAGCTTTGGCGGGGGGGAACAATGAGCAGTTCTTC.

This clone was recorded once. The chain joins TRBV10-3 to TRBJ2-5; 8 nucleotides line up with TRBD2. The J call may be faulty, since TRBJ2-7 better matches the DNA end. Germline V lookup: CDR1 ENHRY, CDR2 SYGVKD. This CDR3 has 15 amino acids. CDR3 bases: TGTGCCATCGGGAGAGGGCTAGCGGGTGCCTACGAGCAGTACTTC. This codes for CAIGRGLAGAYEQYF.

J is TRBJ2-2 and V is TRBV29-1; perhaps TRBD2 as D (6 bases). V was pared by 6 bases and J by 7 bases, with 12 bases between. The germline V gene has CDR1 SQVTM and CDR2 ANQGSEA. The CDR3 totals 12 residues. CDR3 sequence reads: CSVNLGGGELFF. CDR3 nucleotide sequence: TGCAGCGTGAACCTGGGAGGCGGGGAGCTGTTTTTT.

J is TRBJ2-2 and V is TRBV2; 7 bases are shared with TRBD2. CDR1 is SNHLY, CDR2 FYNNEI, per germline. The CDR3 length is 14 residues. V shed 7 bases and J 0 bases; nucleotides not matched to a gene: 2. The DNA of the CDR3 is TGTGCCAGCATGGGGAGGGCGAACACCGGGGAGCTGTTTTTT. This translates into CASMGRANTGELFF.

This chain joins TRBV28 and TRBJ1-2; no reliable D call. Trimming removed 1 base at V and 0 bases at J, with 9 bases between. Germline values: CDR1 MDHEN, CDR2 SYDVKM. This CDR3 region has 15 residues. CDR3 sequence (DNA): TGTGCCAGCAGTTTATTACGGGGAGCTAACTATGGCTACACCTTC. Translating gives CASSLLRGANYGYTF.

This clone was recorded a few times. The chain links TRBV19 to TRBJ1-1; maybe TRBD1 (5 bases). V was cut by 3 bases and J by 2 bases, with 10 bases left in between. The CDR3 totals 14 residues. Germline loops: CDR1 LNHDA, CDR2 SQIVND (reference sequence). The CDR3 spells CASSILGLNTEAFF. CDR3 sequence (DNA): TGTGCCAGTAGTATTCTGGGGCTCAACACTGAAGCTTTCTTT.

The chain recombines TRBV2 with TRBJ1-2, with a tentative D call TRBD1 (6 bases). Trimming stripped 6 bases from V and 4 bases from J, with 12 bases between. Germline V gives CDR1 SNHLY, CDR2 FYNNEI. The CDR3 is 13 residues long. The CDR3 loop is CASSTRGAYGYTF. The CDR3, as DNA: TGTGCCAGCAGCACCAGGGGCGCCTATGGCTACACCTTC. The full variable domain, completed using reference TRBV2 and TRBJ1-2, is EPEVTQTPSHQVTQMGQEVILRCVPISNHLYFYWYRQILGQKVEFLVSFYNNEISEKSEIFDDQFSVERPDGSNFTLKIRSTKLEDSAMYFCASSTRGAYGYTFGSGTRLTVV.

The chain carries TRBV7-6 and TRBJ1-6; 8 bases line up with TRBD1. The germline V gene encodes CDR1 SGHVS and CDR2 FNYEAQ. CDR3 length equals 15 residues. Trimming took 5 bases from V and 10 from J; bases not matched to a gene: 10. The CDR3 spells CASSAVGQGGSPLHF. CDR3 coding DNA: TGTGCCAGCAGCGCCGTCGGACAGGGTGGCTCACCCCTCCACTTT.

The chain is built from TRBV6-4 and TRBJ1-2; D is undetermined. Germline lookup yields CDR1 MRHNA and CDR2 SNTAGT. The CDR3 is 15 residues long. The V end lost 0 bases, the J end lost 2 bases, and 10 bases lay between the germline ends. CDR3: CASSDSGRPNYGYTF. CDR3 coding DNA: TGTGCCAGCAGTGACTCTGGCAGGCCCAACTATGGCTACACCTTC.

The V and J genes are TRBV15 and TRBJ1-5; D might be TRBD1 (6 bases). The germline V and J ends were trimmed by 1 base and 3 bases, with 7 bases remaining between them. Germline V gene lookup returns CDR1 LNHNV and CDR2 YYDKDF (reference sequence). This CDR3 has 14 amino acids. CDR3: CATSRGQVNQPQHF. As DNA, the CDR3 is TGTGCCACCAGCAGAGGACAGGTCAATCAGCCCCAGCATTTT.

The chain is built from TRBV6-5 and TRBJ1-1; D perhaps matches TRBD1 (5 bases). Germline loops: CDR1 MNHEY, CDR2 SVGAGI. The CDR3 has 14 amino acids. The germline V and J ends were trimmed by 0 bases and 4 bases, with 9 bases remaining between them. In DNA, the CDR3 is TGTGCCAGCAGTTACTCACTTCAGGGCACTGAAGCTTTCTTT. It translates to CASSYSLQGTEAFF.

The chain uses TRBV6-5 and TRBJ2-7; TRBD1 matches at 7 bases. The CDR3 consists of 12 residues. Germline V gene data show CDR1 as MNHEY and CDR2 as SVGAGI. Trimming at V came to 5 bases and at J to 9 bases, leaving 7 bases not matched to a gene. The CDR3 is CASSRQGLGQYF. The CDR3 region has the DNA TGTGCCAGCAGTAGACAGGGCCTGGGGCAGTACTTC.

Here the CDR3 reads CATSAEQGGYEQYF. CDR3 bases: TGTGCCACCAGCGCGGAACAGGGGGGCTACGAGCAGTACTTC. This sequence joins TRBV15 and TRBJ2-7, with 8 positions matching TRBD1. V was clipped by 5 bases and J by 3 bases; unmatched bases: 6. Germline CDR1 LNHNV, CDR2 YYDKDF (reference sequence). The CDR3 length is 14 residues. Based on the CDR3 plus reference TRBV15 and TRBJ2-7, the full variable domain is DAMVIQNPRYQVTQFGKPVTLSCSQTLNHNVMYWYQQKSSQAPKLLFHYYDKDFNNEADTPDNFQSRRPNTSFCFLDIRSPGLGDTAMYLCATSAEQGGYEQYFGPGTRLTVT.

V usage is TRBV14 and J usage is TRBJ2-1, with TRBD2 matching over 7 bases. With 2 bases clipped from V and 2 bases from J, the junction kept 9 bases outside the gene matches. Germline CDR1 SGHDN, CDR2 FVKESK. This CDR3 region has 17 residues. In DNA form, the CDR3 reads TGTGCCAGCAGCCAAACGCGGGGAGGGTATACCTACAATGAGCAGTTCTTC. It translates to CASSQTRGGYTYNEQFF.

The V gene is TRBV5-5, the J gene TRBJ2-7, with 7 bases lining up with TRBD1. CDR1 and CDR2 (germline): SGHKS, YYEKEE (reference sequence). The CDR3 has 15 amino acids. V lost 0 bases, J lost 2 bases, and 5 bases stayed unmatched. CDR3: CASSLDRGSTYEQYF. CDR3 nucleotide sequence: TGTGCCAGCAGCTTGGACAGGGGCAGCACCTACGAGCAGTACTTC.

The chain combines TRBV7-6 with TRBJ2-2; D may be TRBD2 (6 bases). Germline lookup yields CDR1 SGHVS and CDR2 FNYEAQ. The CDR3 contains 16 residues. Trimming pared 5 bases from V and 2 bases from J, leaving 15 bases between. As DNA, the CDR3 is TGTGCCAGCAGCCGATCCGGGACTGGAAACACCGGGGAGCTGTTTTTT. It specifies CASSRSGTGNTGELFF.

In nucleotides, the CDR3 is TGCGCCAGCAGCCTCACAGGCACAGATACGCAGTATTTT. It encodes CASSLTGTDTQYF. The rearrangement joins TRBV4-1 to TRBJ2-3; D gene ambiguous. The CDR3 covers 13 residues. Between the trimmed V and J ends, which lost 4 bases and 1 base, there was a span of 6 bases. The germline V gene encodes CDR1 MGHRA and CDR2 YSYEKL.

The CDR3 DNA follows: TGTGCCAGCAGCTTAGATCTCGGCGGGGTCAGCACAGATACGCAGTATTTT. Its protein product is CASSLDLGGVSTDTQYF. The rearrangement links TRBV11-3 to TRBJ2-3; a weak D match, TRBD2 (6 bases). CDR1 and CDR2 (germline): SGHNT, YENEEA. The CDR3 has 17 amino acids. Trimming removed 0 bases at V and 0 bases at J, with 13 bases between.

The CDR3 here is CASSPPPAGGPEVMYEQYF. The CDR3 DNA is TGTGCCAGCAGTCCGCCTCCAGCGGGAGGGCCGGAGGTGATGTACGAGCAGTACTTC. This chain connects TRBV27 to TRBJ2-7; 10 bases match TRBD2. V trimming: 5 bases; J trimming: 4 bases; junction bases outside the gene matches: 20. The CDR3 is 19 residues long. Looked up from germline, CDR1 is MNHEY and CDR2 is SMNVEV (reference sequence).

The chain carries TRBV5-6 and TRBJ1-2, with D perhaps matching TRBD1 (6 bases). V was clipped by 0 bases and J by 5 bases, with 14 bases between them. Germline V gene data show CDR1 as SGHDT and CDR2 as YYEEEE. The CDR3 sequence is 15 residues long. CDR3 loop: CASSLVRQAYYGYTF. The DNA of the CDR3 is TGTGCCAGCAGCTTGGTCCGACAGGCCTATTATGGCTACACCTTC. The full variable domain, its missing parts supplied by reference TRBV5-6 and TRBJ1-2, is DAGVTQSPTHLIKTRGQQVTLRCSPKSGHDTVSWYQQALGQGPQFIFQYYEEEERQRGNFPDRFSGHQFPNYSSELNVNALLLGDSALYLCASSLVRQAYYGYTFGSGTRLTVV.

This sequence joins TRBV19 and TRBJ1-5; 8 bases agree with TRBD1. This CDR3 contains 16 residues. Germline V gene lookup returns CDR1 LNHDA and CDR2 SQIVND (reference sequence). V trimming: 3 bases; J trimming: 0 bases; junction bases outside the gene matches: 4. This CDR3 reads CASSIGQGYSNQPQHF. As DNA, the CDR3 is TGTGCCAGTAGTATCGGACAGGGCTATAGCAATCAGCCCCAGCATTTT.

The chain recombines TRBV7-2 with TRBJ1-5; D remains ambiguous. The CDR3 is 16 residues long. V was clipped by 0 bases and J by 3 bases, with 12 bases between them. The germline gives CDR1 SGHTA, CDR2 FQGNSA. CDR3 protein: CASSLAFGRDNQPQHF. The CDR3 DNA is TGTGCCAGCAGCTTAGCGTTCGGACGGGACAATCAGCCCCAGCATTTT.